A selection of T cell receptor beta chains follows, all from one sample in a study of cytomegalovirus exposure and HLA in healthy donors. TCRdb keeps only in-frame clones here, not all; method: immunoSEQ multiplex PCR. The sample consists of approximately 170,000 clones, almost 85% of them appearing once. The specimen sequenced was PBMCs. These receptor sequences come from a man aged 30 to 39 in good health and CMV-seropositive. Each CDR3 is given with its conserved first and last residue. Fields, in order: clone size, D gene, J gene, V gene, CDR3 protein, CDR3 DNA. The D gene is left open where the match is weak. The size of a clone is reported for some rows only, either as once, few or many, or as a class for expanded clones.

>NA|NA|TRBJ2-2|TRBV7-8
CASSFLSGSNTGELFF
TGTGCCAGCAGCTTCCTTAGCGGTTCGAACACCGGGGAGCTGTTTTTT
>NA|TRBD2|TRBJ2-1|TRBV9
CASSTRLAGGPSSYNEQFF
TGTGCCAGCAGCACCCGACTAGCGGGAGGGCCCAGCTCCTACAATGAGCAGTTCTTC
>NA|NA|TRBJ2-5|TRBV18
CASSPTEETQYF
TGTGCCAGCTCACCAACGGAAGAGACCCAGTACTTC
>NA|TRBD2|TRBJ2-1|TRBV2
CASRALAGVFGEQFF
TGTGCCAGCAGAGCACTAGCGGGAGTATTTGGTGAGCAGTTCTTC
>NA|TRBD2|TRBJ2-3|TRBV25-1
CASSLSGGITDTQYF
TGTGCCAGCAGTCTTAGCGGGGGAATCACAGATACGCAGTATTTT
>NA|TRBD1|TRBJ2-3|TRBV6-5
CASSAQGARTDTQYF
TGTGCCAGCAGTGCTCAGGGGGCCCGCACAGATACGCAGTATTTT
>NA|NA|TRBJ2-3|TRBV10-3
CAMAEGEGSTDTQYF
TGTGCCATGGCGGAGGGGGAGGGAAGCACAGATACGCAGTATTTT
>NA|NA|TRBJ2-5|TRBV6-5
CASSQTVKETQYF
TGTGCCAGCAGCCAGACAGTAAAAGAGACCCAGTACTTC
>NA|NA|TRBJ2-7|TRBV5-5
CASSWEPDYEQYF
TGTGCCAGCAGCTGGGAGCCCGACTACGAGCAGTACTTC
>NA|TRBD1|TRBJ2-2|TRBV19
CASRTGTDETGELFF
TGTGCCAGTAGAACCGGGACAGATGAAACCGGGGAGCTGTTTTTT
>once|NA|TRBJ2-3|TRBV14
CASSQVLERVTDTQYF
TGTGCCAGCAGCCAAGTTTTAGAGCGGGTTACAGATACGCAGTATTTT
>NA|TRBD1|TRBJ2-7|TRBV4-1
CASRSGTGKRGEQYF
TGCGCCAGCAGGTCCGGGACAGGGAAGAGAGGCGAGCAGTACTTC
>few|NA|TRBJ2-5|TRBV19
CASRPGLLYQETQYF
TGTGCCAGTAGGCCGGGACTCCTGTACCAAGAGACCCAGTACTTC
>NA|NA|TRBJ2-5|TRBV7-9
CASSSIPTGSGTQYF
TGTGCCAGCAGCTCAATCCCCACAGGATCGGGGACCCAGTACTTC
>NA|NA|TRBJ2-7|TRBV7-7
CASSRQPTSSYEQYF
TGTGCCAGCAGCCGACAGCCAACGAGCTCCTACGAGCAGTACTTC
>NA|NA|TRBJ1-5|TRBV9
CASSAGVEGNQPQHF
TGTGCCAGCAGCGCCGGGGTAGAGGGCAATCAGCCCCAGCATTTT
>NA|TRBD1|TRBJ1-3|TRBV7-9
CASSVNSGGAGNTIYF
TGTGCCAGCAGCGTAAACTCAGGGGGCGCCGGGAACACCATATATTTT
>NA|NA|TRBJ1-1|TRBV5-1
CASSLVGRGHTEAFF
TGCGCCAGCAGCTTGGTGGGCAGGGGCCACACTGAAGCTTTCTTT
>NA|TRBD1|TRBJ1-3|TRBV4-1
CASSQVTTGGKTGNTIYF
TGCGCCAGCAGCCAAGTAACGACAGGGGGAAAAACTGGAAACACCATATATTTT
>NA|NA|TRBJ2-3|TRBV1
CTSCRGLAQRTDTQYF
TGCACCAGCTGTCGAGGACTAGCGCAACGCACAGATACGCAGTATTTT
>NA|NA|TRBJ1-1|TRBV18
CASSPPSGDNTEAFF
TGTGCCAGCTCACCCCCATCCGGGGATAACACTGAAGCTTTCTTT
>few|NA|TRBJ1-2|TRBV7-9
CASSQGSGIHTSYTF
TGTGCCAGCAGCCAGGGCAGTGGGATCCACACGAGCTACACCTTC
>NA|NA|TRBJ1-6|TRBV27
CASSPERSSYNSPLHF
TGTGCCAGCAGCCCAGAGCGGAGCTCCTATAATTCACCCCTCCACTTT
>NA|TRBD1|TRBJ1-2|TRBV15
CATGYGDRGGGYTF
TGTGCCACCGGTTACGGGGACAGGGGTGGTGGCTACACCTTC